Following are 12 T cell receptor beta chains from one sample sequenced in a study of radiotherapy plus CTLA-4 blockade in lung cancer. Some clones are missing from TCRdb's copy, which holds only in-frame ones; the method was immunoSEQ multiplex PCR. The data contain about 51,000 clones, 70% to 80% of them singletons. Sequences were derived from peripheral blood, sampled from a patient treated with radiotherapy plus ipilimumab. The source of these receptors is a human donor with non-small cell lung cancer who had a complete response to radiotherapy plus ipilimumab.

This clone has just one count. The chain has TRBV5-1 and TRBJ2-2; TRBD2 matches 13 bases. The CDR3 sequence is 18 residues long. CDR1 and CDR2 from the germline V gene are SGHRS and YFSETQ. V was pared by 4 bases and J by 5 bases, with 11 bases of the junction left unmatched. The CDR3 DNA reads TGCGCCAGCAGCCAAAGACCGGGACTAGCGGGGTTGACCGGGGAGCTGTTTTTT. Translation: CASSQRPGLAGLTGELFF.

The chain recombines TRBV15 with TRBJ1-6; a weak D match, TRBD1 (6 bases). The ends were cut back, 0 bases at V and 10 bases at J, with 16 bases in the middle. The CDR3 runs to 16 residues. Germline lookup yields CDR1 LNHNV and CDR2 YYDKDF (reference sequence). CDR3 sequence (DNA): TGTGCCACCAGCAGAGATTTGAACAGGGTAGAATCACCCCTCCACTTT. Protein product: CATSRDLNRVESPLHF.

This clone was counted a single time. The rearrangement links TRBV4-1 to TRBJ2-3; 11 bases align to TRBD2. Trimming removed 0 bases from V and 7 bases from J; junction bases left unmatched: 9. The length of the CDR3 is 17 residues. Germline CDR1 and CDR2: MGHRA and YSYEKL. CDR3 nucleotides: TGCGCCAGCAGCCAAGAAACTAGCGGGAGCCGACAGAATACGCAGTATTTT. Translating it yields CASSQETSGSRQNTQYF.

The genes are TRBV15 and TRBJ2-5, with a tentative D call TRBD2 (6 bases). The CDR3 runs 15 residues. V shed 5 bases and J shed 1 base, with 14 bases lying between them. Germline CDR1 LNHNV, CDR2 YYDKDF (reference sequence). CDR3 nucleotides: TGTGCCACCAGCGAAGACGGGGACTCCCAAGAGACCCAGTACTTC. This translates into CATSEDGDSQETQYF.

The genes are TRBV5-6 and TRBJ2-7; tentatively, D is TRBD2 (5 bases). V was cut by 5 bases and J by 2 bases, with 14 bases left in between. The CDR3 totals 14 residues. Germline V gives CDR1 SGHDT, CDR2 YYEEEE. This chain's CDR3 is CASSHGVGTYEQYF. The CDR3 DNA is TGTGCCAGCAGTCACGGGGTGGGCACCTACGAGCAGTACTTC.

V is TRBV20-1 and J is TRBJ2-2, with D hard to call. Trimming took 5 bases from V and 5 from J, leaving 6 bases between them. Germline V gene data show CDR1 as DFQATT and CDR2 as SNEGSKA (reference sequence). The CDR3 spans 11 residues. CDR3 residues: CSASRTGELFF. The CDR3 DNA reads TGCAGTGCTTCGAGGACCGGGGAGCTGTTTTTT.

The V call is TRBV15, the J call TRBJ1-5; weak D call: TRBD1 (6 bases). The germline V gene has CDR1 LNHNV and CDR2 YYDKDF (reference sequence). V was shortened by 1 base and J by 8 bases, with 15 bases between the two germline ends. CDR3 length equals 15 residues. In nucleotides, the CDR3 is TGTGCCACCAGCAGAGGAGACAGGCTAGTTAAGCCCCAGCATTTT. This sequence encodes CATSRGDRLVKPQHF.

The CDR3 DNA is TGTGCCAGCAGTCCACCGGGAAAAATGAACACTGAAGCTTTCTTT. Translating gives CASSPPGKMNTEAFF. The chain employs TRBV28 and TRBJ1-1; no reliable D call. The CDR3 is 15 residues long. V lost 5 bases to trimming and J lost 0 bases, with 13 bases between them. The germline V gene has CDR1 MDHEN and CDR2 SYDVKM.

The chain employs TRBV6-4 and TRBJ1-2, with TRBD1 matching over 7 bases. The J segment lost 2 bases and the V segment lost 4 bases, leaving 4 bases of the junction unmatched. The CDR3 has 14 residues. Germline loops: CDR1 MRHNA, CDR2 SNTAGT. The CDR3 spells CASSASRGNYGYTF. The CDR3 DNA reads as TGTGCCAGCAGTGCCTCCAGGGGGAACTATGGCTACACCTTC.

In nucleotides, the CDR3 is TGTGCCAGCAGCTGGCAGGGGTTTATTAAGAACGAGCAGTACTTC. The encoded protein is CASSWQGFIKNEQYF. The rearrangement links TRBV5-6 to TRBJ2-7, with a possible D match to TRBD1 (6 bases). The germline gives CDR1 SGHDT, CDR2 YYEEEE. V was cut by 3 bases and J by 5 bases, with 18 bases left in between. The CDR3 runs 15 residues.

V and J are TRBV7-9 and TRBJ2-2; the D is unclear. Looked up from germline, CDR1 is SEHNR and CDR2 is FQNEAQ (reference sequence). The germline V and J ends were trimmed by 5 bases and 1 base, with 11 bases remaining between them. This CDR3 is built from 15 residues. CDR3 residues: CASSPGFLNTGELFF. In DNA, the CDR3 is TGTGCCAGCAGCCCCGGTTTTCTGAACACCGGGGAGCTGTTTTTT.

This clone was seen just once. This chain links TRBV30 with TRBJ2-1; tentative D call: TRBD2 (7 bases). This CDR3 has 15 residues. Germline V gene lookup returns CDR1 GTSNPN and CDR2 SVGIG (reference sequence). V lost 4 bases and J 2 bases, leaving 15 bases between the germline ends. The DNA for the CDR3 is TGTGCCTGGACTAAGGGGGGGGTGACCTACAATGAGCAGTTCTTC. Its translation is CAWTKGGVTYNEQFF.